This paragraph covers one T cell receptor (beta chain) sequence. The data derive from a study of blood T cell repertoires in COVID-19. Whole-study context: COVID-19 samples collected from the United States, Italy and Spain covered acute and convalescent phases. PBMCs, B-cell-depleted T cells, or T cells provided the cDNA or gDNA that made up the material.

V shed 5 bases, J shed 4 bases, and the junction held 3 bases outside the gene matches. The CDR3 covers 13 residues. Germline CDR1 and CDR2: GTSNPN and SVGIG (reference sequence). Authors' data handling: Using reference gene primer amplification, nucleated cell counts were estimated. Sequenced by immunoSEQ multiplex PCR; TCRdb stores in-frame clones only, minus some. The DNA was the basis for D and trimming; V, J and clone size are from that table. The sample lists about 130,000 clones, 85% occurring once. The V gene is TRBV30, the J gene TRBJ2-2; 8 nucleotides agree with TRBD2. The sample consisted of peripheral blood. The TCR was taken from an elderly man with active or convalescent COVID-19. CDR3 residues: CAWRTSFTGELFF. In DNA, the CDR3 is TGTGCCTGGCGGACTAGCTTCACCGGGGAGCTGTTTTTT.